A selection of T cell receptor beta chains follows, all from one sample in a study of cytomegalovirus exposure and HLA in healthy donors. Generated by immunoSEQ multiplex PCR, the TCRdb table keeps only in-frame clones and is missing some. The table records 170,000 or so clones, approximately 80% of them present only once. Sequencing input: PBMCs. The receptor set was obtained from a man aged 18 to 35 in good health and CMV-seronegative. Both conserved end residues are part of each CDR3. The D gene is left open where the match is weak. Clone size is stated in some rows and not others, as once, few, many or a class when expanded.

clone size	V gene	J gene	D gene	CDR3 DNA	CDR3 protein
-	TRBV2	TRBJ2-2	-	TGTGCCAGCCGGACAGAGGCCACCGGGGAGCTGTTTTTT	CASRTEATGELFF
-	TRBV4-1	TRBJ2-1	TRBD2	TGCGCCAGCAGCCAACCCTTAGCGGGGCGCCACAATGAGCAGTTCTTC	CASSQPLAGRHNEQFF
-	TRBV13	TRBJ2-7	TRBD1	TGTGCCAGCAGCTTAACCCGGACAGGGGGCTACGAGCAGTACTTC	CASSLTRTGGYEQYF
-	TRBV7-2	TRBJ2-7	-	TGTGCCAGCAGCCCCGCCTACGAGCAGTACTTC	CASSPAYEQYF
-	TRBV18	TRBJ2-7	-	TGTGCCAGCTCACCTTATACCGGGACACAGGCCAAGCCGTACTTC	CASSPYTGTQAKPYF
once	TRBV5-4	TRBJ2-7	-	TGTGCCAGCAGCTTGGGGCTAGCGCGAGATTCCTACGAGCAGTACTTC	CASSLGLARDSYEQYF
once	TRBV11-3	TRBJ1-1	TRBD1	TGTGCCAGCAGCCGCCAATTGGGACAGCCCGAAGCTTTCTTT	CASSRQLGQPEAFF
few	TRBV5-6	TRBJ1-4	-	TGTGCCAGCAGCTTGTCAATCACACCAACTAATGAAAAACTGTTTTTT	CASSLSITPTNEKLFF
-	TRBV28	TRBJ1-1	-	TGTGCCAGCAGTTTAGGGCCCCGGAGGACTGAAGCTTTCTTT	CASSLGPRRTEAFF
-	TRBV6-6	TRBJ2-5	-	TGTGCCAGTTCGAAGGGGCGGAGAAGGCTATCAGGGACCCAGTACTTC	CASSKGRRRLSGTQYF
-	TRBV30	TRBJ2-7	TRBD2	TGTGCCTGGAATCTTGCGGGGGTGGCGTACGAGCAGTACTTC	CAWNLAGVAYEQYF
few	TRBV28	TRBJ2-7	TRBD2	TGTGCCAGCAGTTTATCCGGGCTAGCGGGAGCCTACGAGCAGTACTTC	CASSLSGLAGAYEQYF